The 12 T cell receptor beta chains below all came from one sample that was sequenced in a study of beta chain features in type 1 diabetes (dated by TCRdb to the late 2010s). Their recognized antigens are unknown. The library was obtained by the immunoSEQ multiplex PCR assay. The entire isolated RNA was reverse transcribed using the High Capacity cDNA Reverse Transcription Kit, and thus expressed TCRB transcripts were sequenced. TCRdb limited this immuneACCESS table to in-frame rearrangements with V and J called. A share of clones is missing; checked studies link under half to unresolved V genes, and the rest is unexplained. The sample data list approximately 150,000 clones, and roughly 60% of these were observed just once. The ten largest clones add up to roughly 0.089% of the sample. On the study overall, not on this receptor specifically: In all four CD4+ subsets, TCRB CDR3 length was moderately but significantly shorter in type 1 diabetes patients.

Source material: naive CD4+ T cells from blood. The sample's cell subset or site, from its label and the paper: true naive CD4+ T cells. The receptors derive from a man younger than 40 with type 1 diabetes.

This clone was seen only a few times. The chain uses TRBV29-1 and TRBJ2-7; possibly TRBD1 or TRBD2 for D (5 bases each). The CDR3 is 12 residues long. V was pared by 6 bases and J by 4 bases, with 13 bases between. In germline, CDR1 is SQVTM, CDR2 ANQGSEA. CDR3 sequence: CSVRDPIYEQYF. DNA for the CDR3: TGCAGCGTCCGGGACCCAATATACGAGCAGTACTTC.

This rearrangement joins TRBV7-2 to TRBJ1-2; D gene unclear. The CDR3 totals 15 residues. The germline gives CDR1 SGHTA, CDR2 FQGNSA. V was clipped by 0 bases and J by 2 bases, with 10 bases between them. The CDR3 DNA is TGTGCCAGCAGCTTAGCCTGGGAATCGAACTATGGCTACACCTTC. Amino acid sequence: CASSLAWESNYGYTF.

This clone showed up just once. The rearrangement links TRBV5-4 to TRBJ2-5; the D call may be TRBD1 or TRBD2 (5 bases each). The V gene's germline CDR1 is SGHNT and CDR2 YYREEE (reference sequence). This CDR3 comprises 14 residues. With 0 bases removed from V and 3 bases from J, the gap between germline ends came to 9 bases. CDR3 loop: CASSLGDGKETQYF. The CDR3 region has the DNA TGTGCCAGCAGCTTGGGGGACGGAAAAGAGACCCAGTACTTC.

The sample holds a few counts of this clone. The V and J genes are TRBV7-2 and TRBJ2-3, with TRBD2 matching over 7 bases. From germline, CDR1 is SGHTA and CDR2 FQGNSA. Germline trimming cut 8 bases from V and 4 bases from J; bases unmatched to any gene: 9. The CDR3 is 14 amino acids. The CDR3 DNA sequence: TGTGCCAGCCGATTAGGCGGGGGATCAGATACGCAGTATTTT. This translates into CASRLGGGSDTQYF.

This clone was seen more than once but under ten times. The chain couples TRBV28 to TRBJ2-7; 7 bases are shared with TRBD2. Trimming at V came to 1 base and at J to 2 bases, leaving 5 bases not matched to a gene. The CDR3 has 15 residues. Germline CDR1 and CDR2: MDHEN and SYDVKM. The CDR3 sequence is CASSLSGLPTYEQYF. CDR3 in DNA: TGTGCCAGCAGTTTATCGGGACTACCGACCTACGAGCAGTACTTC. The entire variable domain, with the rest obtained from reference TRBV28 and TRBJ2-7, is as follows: DVKVTQSSRYLVKRTGEKVFLECVQDMDHENMFWYRQDPGLGLRLIYFSYDVKMKEKGDIPEGYSVSREKKERFSLILESASTNQTSMYLCASSLSGLPTYEQYFGPGTRLTVT.

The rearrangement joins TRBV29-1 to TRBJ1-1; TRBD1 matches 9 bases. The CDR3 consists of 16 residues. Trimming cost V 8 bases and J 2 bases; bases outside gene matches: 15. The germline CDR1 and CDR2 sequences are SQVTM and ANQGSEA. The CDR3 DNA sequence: TGCAGCTCCCCCCCGGGACAGGGTGCCTTAAACACTGAAGCTTTCTTT. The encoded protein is CSSPPGQGALNTEAFF. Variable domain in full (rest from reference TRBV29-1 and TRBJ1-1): SAVISQKPSRDICQRGTSLTIQCQVDSQVTMMFWYRQQPGQSLTLIATANQGSEATYESGFVIDKFPISRPNLTFSTLTVSNMSPEDSSIYLCSSPPGQGALNTEAFFGQGTRLTVV.

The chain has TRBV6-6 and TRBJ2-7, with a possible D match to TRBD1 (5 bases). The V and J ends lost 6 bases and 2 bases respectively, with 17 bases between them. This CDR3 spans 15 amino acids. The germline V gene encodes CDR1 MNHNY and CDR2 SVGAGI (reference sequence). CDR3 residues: CASRGYQGHPYEQYF. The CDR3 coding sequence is TGTGCCAGCAGGGGGTATCAGGGTCATCCCTACGAGCAGTACTTC.

Here the CDR3 reads CASSDSWGYNEQFF. CDR3 nucleotide sequence: TGTGCCAGCTCGGACAGCTGGGGCTACAATGAGCAGTTCTTC. The chain is built from TRBV25-1 and TRBJ2-1, with D possibly matching TRBD1 (6 bases). Trimming stripped 8 bases from V and 3 bases from J, with 14 bases between. The CDR3 loop spans 14 amino acids. Germline V gives CDR1 MGHDK, CDR2 SYGVNS.

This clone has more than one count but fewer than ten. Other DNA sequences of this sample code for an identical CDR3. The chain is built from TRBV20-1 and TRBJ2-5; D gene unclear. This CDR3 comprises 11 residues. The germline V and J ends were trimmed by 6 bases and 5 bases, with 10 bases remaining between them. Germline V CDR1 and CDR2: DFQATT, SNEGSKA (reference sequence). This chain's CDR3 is CSAGMGETQYF. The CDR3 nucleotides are TGCAGTGCGGGGATGGGGGAGACCCAGTACTTC.

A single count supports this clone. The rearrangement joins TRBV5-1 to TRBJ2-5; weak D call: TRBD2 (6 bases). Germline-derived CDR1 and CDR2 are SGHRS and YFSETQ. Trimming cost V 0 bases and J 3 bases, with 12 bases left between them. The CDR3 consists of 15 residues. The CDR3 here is CASSLAAGREETQYF. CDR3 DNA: TGCGCCAGCAGCTTGGCCGCGGGACGAGAAGAGACCCAGTACTTC.

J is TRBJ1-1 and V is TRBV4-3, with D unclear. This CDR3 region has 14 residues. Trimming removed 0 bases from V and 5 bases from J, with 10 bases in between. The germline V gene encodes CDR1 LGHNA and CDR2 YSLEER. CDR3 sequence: CASSQDTGGTEAFF. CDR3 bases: TGCGCCAGCAGCCAAGACACTGGCGGGACTGAAGCTTTCTTT.

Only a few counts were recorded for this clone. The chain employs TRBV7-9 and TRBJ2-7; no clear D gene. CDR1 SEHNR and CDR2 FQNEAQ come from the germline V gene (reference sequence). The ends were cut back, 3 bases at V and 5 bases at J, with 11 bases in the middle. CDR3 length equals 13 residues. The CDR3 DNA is TGTGCCAGCAGCTTTGACCACCGGGACGAGCAGTACTTC. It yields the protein CASSFDHRDEQYF. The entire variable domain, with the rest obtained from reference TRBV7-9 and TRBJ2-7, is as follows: DTGVSQNPRHKITKRGQNVTFRCDPISEHNRLYWYRQTLGQGPEFLTYFQNEAQLEKSRLLSDRFSAERPKGSFSTLEIQRTEQGDSAMYLCASSFDHRDEQYFGPGTRLTVT.